A selection of T cell receptor beta chains follows, all from one sample in a study of shared clonotypes between healthy human individuals. This table comes from immunoSEQ multiplex PCR, and its TCRdb copy is limited to in-frame clones, with some not included. The sample lists some 450,000 clones; roughly four fifths were seen once. Sequencing input: PBMCs. These TCRs come from a woman between 40 and 55 years old in good health. Some clones in this sample may be carry-over from other donors' samples. Both conserved end residues are part of each CDR3. A D gene is named only where the DNA matches it firmly. Rows may omit the clone size; those that give it use once, few, many or a size class.

J gene,D gene,clone size,V gene,CDR3 DNA,CDR3 protein
TRBJ1-4,.,many,TRBV30,TGTGCCTGGAGTGTAGGTTTAACACTGTTTTTT,CAWSVGLTLFF
TRBJ2-7,.,.,TRBV19,TGTGCCAGTAGTATCCAGGGCTTCTCGGGCTACGAGCAGTACTTC,CASSIQGFSGYEQYF
TRBJ2-5,.,.,TRBV29-1,TGCAGCGCCCGGGGACCGGTAACCCAGTACTTC,CSARGPVTQYF
TRBJ1-4,.,.,TRBV5-6,TGTGCCAGCAGCACGGGGCAGCGGGAAAAACTGTTTTTT,CASSTGQREKLFF
TRBJ1-3,.,.,TRBV28,TGTGCCAGCTACGGCAGGTCCTCTGGAAACACCATATATTTT,CASYGRSSGNTIYF
TRBJ1-4,.,.,TRBV11-2,TGTGCCAGCAGCTATGAGGCAGGGTCAAATGAAAAACTGTTTTTT,CASSYEAGSNEKLFF
TRBJ2-3,.,.,TRBV4-1,TGCGCCAGCAGCCTACGGTATAGCACAGATACGCAGTATTTT,CASSLRYSTDTQYF
TRBJ1-1,.,.,TRBV5-1,TGCGCCAGCAGCAATGACGGGAACACTGAAGCTTTCTTT,CASSNDGNTEAFF
TRBJ2-1,TRBD2,.,TRBV29-1,TGCAGCGGTACCGGGACAATCGGGACTAGCGGGAGGAGTGGTGAGCAGTTCTTC,CSGTGTIGTSGRSGEQFF
TRBJ1-2,TRBD1,.,TRBV4-3,TGCGCCAGCAGCCAAGAGGGGACAGGGGCTAACTATGGCTACACCTTC,CASSQEGTGANYGYTF
TRBJ1-3,.,.,TRBV30,TGTGCCTGGAGTGGCGGCAGACTAAACACCATATATTTT,CAWSGGRLNTIYF
TRBJ2-2,.,.,TRBV19,TGTGCCAGTAGTATAGATCGAGCTAGCGCCGGGGAGCTGTTTTTT,CASSIDRASAGELFF
TRBJ1-5,TRBD1,many,TRBV30,TGTGCCTGGAGTTCGACAGGGACTATGTTAGGGAGCAATCAGCCCCAGCATTTT,CAWSSTGTMLGSNQPQHF
TRBJ1-1,.,once,TRBV2,TGTGCCAGCAGTCGGAGGGGACCAACTGAAGCTTTCTTT,CASSRRGPTEAFF
TRBJ2-5,.,.,TRBV19,TGTGCCAGTCGCGGCAGGGGCAAGGAGACCCAGTACTTC,CASRGRGKETQYF
TRBJ1-3,.,.,TRBV5-4,TGTGCCAGCAGCTCAGCTTCAGGAAACACCATATATTTT,CASSSASGNTIYF
TRBJ2-7,.,.,TRBV2,TGTGCCAGCAGCCGGGACGGAGCCTACGAGCAGTACTTC,CASSRDGAYEQYF
TRBJ2-3,.,.,TRBV5-4,TGTGCCAGCAGCTTGGACCGCACAGATACGCAGTATTTT,CASSLDRTDTQYF
TRBJ2-1,TRBD2,.,TRBV2,TGTGCCAGCAGTCCCCGGCTAGCGGGAGTCTATGAGCAGTTCTTC,CASSPRLAGVYEQFF
TRBJ2-7,TRBD2,once,TRBV27,TGTGCCAGCAGTTTAAGGCCCCTCTGGGCGGGAGCCGGGGAACGGGACGAGCAGTACTTC,CASSLRPLWAGAGERDEQYF
TRBJ2-3,.,.,TRBV9,TGTGCCAGCAGCGTAGGGGGGCGCCCGGGCACAGATACGCAGTATTTT,CASSVGGRPGTDTQYF
TRBJ2-7,TRBD2,few,TRBV7-2,TGTGCCAGCAGCCCGGCGCTGCGGGAGGTCGTTCGTGGCGAGCAGTACTTC,CASSPALREVVRGEQYF
TRBJ2-7,.,.,TRBV11-2,TGTGCCAGCAGCTTTTCCGGGGGCCCCTACGAGCAGTACTTC,CASSFSGGPYEQYF
TRBJ2-3,.,.,TRBV2,TGTGCCACCCGCGAAGGCGGTTGGGGCACAGATACGCAGTATTTT,CATREGGWGTDTQYF
TRBJ2-1,.,.,TRBV30,TGTGCCTGGGGCCGGGAGCGGGACATCAATGAGCAGTTCTTC,CAWGRERDINEQFF
TRBJ2-1,TRBD2,.,TRBV7-3,TGTGCCAGCAGCCCAGGGGCTAGCGGGAGCAGTGAGCAGTTCTTC,CASSPGASGSSEQFF
TRBJ2-7,TRBD1,once,TRBV14,TGTGCCAGCAGTAACCCGGACAGGGGCTCCTACGAGCAGTACTTC,CASSNPDRGSYEQYF
TRBJ1-3,.,.,TRBV7-2,TGTGCCAGCAGTCCCTGGTCGGTCATCTCTGGAAACACCATATATTTT,CASSPWSVISGNTIYF
TRBJ2-6,.,.,TRBV4-2,TGTGCCAGCAGCCAAGAGTCAGGCGCAGGGGCCAACGTCCTGACTTTC,CASSQESGAGANVLTF
TRBJ2-5,.,.,TRBV30,TGTGCCTGGAGTGTACTAGCTGGGACCCAGTACTTC,CAWSVLAGTQYF
TRBJ2-7,.,.,TRBV7-9,TGTGCCAGCAGACCGGACGGCCCTCAGCAGTACTTC,CASRPDGPQQYF
TRBJ1-2,.,.,TRBV5-1,TGCGCCAGCAGCCCTCTGGGGTACAGCTACACCTTC,CASSPLGYSYTF
TRBJ2-6,.,.,TRBV5-1,TGCGCCAGCAGCTATCCGGGACGAGCCTCTGGGGCCAACGTCCTGACTTTC,CASSYPGRASGANVLTF
TRBJ1-2,.,few,TRBV19,TGTGCCAGTAGTATCCCGGGCCTTAACTATGGCTACACCTTC,CASSIPGLNYGYTF
TRBJ1-5,TRBD1,.,TRBV7-2,TGTGCCAGCAGCTTAGGGACAGGGACGGCTCAGCCCCAGCATTTT,CASSLGTGTAQPQHF
TRBJ2-1,.,many,TRBV11-2,TGTGCCAGCAGCTCCAAGGGGCCCTACAATGAGCAGTTCTTC,CASSSKGPYNEQFF
TRBJ2-5,TRBD2,few,TRBV27,TGTGCCAGCAGTCCAAATTGGGGAGGGGAGACCCAGTACTTC,CASSPNWGGETQYF
TRBJ1-1,.,.,TRBV18,TGTGCCAGCTCTACCACACCCCAGGGTAGCACTGAAGCTTTCTTT,CASSTTPQGSTEAFF
TRBJ2-5,.,few,TRBV7-9,TGTGCCAGCAGCTTAGCGGCGGCAGGGGTGTTAGGAGAGACCCAGTACTTC,CASSLAAAGVLGETQYF
TRBJ1-4,.,.,TRBV6-5,TGTGCCAGCAGACAACCAGGGACGGGAAATGAAAAACTGTTTTTT,CASRQPGTGNEKLFF
TRBJ1-1,.,few,TRBV5-1,TGCGCCAGCAGCTTGGCGCAGGGGATTGGGAACACTGAAGCTTTCTTT,CASSLAQGIGNTEAFF
TRBJ1-2,TRBD1,.,TRBV7-3,TGTGCCAGCAGCATGGACAGGGGAACGGGCTACACCTTC,CASSMDRGTGYTF
TRBJ1-2,.,.,TRBV25-1,TGTGCCAGCACCTCCAGCCTGGCCTATGGCTACACCTTC,CASTSSLAYGYTF
TRBJ2-7,.,.,TRBV6-5,TGTGCCAGCAGTAAACGGGACAGCGGGGGCTACGAGCAGTACTTC,CASSKRDSGGYEQYF
TRBJ2-2,.,.,TRBV13,TGTGCCAGCAGCTTAGAGGTGGGCACCTCGAACACCGGGGAGCTGTTTTTT,CASSLEVGTSNTGELFF
TRBJ2-7,.,.,TRBV6-5,TGTGCCAGCAGTTACTCGGGCAGGGGAGCCTACGAGCAGTACTTC,CASSYSGRGAYEQYF
TRBJ1-2,.,.,TRBV7-9,TGTGCCAGCAGCTTAGGTGGGATGGACTATGGCTACACCTTC,CASSLGGMDYGYTF
TRBJ2-1,.,.,TRBV7-3,TGTGCCAGCAGCTTATCCAATAGCAACTACAATGAGCAGTTCTTC,CASSLSNSNYNEQFF